The T cell receptor (beta chain) described here comes from a study of CD8 T cells in ankylosing spondylitis. General study findings and limits: The disease-linked clones had a CD8+ phenotype and low blood frequencies.

Each TCR beta library was made by quantitative 5'-RACE that incorporated molecular barcodes. One entry per CDR3 protein, called by TCRdb with MiXCR from the 5' RACE reads. The data contain 50,000 to 60,000 distinct CDR3 sequences, 6.5% to 9% of them singletons. This clonotype was seen repeatedly, ten times or more. Its antigen is undetermined. Germline V gene data show CDR1 as SGHRS and CDR2 as YFSETQ. This CDR3 has 16 amino acids. V lost 4 bases, J lost 1 base, and 5 bases stayed unmatched. Material: blood, either unsorted or a sorted T cell fraction (not recorded which). The source of this sequence is a female donor with ankylosing spondylitis or in good health (not recorded which). The chain employs TRBV5-1 and TRBJ2-2; 9 nucleotides line up with TRBD2. The CDR3 reads CASSALAGMNTGELFF. In DNA, the CDR3 is TGCGCCAGCAGCGCGCTAGCGGGGATGAACACCGGGGAGCTGTTTTTT. Full variable domain (missing parts from reference TRBV5-1 and TRBJ2-2): KAGVTQTPRYLIKTRGQQVTLSCSPISGHRSVSWYQQTPGQGLQFLFEYFSETQRNKGNFPGRFSGRQFSNSRSEMNVSTLELGDSALYLCASSALAGMNTGELFFGEGSRLTVL.